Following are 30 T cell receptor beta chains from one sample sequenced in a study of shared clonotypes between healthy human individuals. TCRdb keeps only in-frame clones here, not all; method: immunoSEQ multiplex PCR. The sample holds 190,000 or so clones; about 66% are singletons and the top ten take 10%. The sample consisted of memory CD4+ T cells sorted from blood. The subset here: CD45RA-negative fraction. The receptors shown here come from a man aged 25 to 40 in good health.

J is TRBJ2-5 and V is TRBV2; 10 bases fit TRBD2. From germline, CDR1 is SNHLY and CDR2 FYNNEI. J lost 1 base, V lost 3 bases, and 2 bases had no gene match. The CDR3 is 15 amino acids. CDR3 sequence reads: CASSESSGSQETQYF. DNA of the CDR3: TGTGCCAGCAGTGAGTCTAGCGGGAGCCAAGAGACCCAGTACTTC.

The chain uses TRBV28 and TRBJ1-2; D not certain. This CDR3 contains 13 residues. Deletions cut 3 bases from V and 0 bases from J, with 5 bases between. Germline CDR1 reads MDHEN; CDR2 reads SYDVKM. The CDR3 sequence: CASSFAPNYGYTF. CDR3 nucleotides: TGTGCCAGCAGTTTTGCTCCTAACTATGGCTACACCTTC.

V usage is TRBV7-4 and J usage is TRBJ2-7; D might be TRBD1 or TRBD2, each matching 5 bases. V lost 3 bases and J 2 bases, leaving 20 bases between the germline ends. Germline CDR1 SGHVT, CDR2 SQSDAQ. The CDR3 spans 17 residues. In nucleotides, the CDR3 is TGTGCCAGCAGCTTGTCACTCATTACGGGACCCACCTACGAGCAGTACTTC. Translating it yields CASSLSLITGPTYEQYF.

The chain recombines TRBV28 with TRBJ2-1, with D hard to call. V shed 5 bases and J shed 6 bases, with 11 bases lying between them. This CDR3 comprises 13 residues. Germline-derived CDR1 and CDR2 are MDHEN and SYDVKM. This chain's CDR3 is CASSIARRNEQFF. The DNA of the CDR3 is TGTGCCAGCAGTATCGCGCGGCGCAATGAGCAGTTCTTC.

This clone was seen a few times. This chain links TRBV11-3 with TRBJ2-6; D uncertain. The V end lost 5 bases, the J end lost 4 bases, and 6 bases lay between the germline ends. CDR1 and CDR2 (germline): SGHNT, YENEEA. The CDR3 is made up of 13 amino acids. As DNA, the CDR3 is TGTGCCAGCAGCAAGACAGGGGCCAACGTCCTGACTTTC. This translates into CASSKTGANVLTF.

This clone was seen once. CDR3 region: CASSQGTVTDTQYF. For the CDR3, the DNA is TGCGCCAGCAGCCAAGGGACAGTCACAGATACGCAGTATTTT. The chain links TRBV5-1 to TRBJ2-3; 7 nucleotides match TRBD1. Germline V gene data show CDR1 as SGHRS and CDR2 as YFSETQ. Germline trimming cut 4 bases from V and 2 bases from J; bases unmatched to any gene: 4. The CDR3 has 14 residues.

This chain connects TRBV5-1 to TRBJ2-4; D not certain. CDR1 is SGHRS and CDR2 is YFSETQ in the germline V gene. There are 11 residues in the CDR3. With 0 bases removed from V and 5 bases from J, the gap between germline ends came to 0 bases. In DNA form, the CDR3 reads TGCGCCAGCAGCTTGGAAAACATTCAGTACTTC. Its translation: CASSLENIQYF.

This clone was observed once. In nucleotides, the CDR3 is TGTGCCAGCAGTCCCCCCAACGAGGAAGAGACCCAGTACTTC. Translating it yields CASSPPNEEETQYF. The chain joins TRBV6-5 to TRBJ2-5; D unclear. The CDR3 totals 14 residues. V lost 5 bases, J lost 3 bases, and 13 bases lay in between. The germline V gene encodes CDR1 MNHEY and CDR2 SVGAGI.

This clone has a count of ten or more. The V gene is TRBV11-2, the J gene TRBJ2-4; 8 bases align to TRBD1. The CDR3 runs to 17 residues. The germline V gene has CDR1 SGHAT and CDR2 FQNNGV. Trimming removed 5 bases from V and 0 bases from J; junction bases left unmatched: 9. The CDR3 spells CASSTQGAGIAKNIQYF. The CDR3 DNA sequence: TGTGCCAGCAGCACCCAGGGGGCTGGTATAGCCAAAAACATTCAGTACTTC.

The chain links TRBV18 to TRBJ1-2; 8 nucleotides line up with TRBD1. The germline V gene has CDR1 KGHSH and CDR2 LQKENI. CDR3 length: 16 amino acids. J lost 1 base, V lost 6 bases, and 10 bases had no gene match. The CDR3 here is CASSLTDRDNNYGYTF. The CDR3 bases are TGTGCCAGCTCCCTTACGGACAGGGATAATAACTATGGCTACACCTTC.

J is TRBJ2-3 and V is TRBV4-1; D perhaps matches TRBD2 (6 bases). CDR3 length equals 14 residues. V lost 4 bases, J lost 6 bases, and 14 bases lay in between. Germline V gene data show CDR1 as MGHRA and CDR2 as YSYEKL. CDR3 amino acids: CASSLSSAEDTQYF. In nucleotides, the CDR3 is TGCGCCAGCAGCCTCTCTAGCGCCGAGGATACGCAGTATTTT.

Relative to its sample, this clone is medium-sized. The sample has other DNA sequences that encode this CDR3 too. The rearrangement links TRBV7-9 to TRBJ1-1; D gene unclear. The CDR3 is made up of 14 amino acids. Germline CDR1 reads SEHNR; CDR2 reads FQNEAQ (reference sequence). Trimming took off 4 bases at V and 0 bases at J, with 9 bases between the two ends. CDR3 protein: CASSSKQVNTEAFF. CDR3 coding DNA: TGTGCCAGCAGCTCGAAACAAGTGAACACTGAAGCTTTCTTT. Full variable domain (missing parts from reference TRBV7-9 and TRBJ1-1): DTGVSQNPRHKITKRGQNVTFRCDPISEHNRLYWYRQTLGQGPEFLTYFQNEAQLEKSRLLSDRFSAERPKGSFSTLEIQRTEQGDSAMYLCASSSKQVNTEAFFGQGTRLTVV.

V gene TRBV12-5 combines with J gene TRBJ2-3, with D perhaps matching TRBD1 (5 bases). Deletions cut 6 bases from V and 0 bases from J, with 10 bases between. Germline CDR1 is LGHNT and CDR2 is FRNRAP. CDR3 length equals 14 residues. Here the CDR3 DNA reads TGTGCTAGTGGCCCAGGGTTAAGCACAGATACGCAGTATTTT. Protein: CASGPGLSTDTQYF. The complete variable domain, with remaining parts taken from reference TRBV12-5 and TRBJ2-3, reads DARVTQTPRHKVTEMGQEVTMRCQPILGHNTVFWYRQTMMQGLELLAYFRNRAPLDDSGMPKDRFSAEMPDATLATLKIQPSEPRDSAVYFCASGPGLSTDTQYFGPGTRLTVL.

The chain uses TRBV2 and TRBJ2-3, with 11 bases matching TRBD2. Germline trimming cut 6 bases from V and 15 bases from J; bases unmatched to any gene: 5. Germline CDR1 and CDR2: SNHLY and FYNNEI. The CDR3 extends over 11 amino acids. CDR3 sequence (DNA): TGTGCCAGCAGACTAGCGGGAGAGGCCTATTTT. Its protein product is CASRLAGEAYF.

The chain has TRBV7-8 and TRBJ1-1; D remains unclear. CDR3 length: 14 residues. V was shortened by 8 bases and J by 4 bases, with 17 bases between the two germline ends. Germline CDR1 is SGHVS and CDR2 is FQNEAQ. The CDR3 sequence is CASSELKVATEAFF. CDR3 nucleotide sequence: TGTGCCAGCTCGGAGTTAAAGGTTGCCACTGAAGCTTTCTTT.

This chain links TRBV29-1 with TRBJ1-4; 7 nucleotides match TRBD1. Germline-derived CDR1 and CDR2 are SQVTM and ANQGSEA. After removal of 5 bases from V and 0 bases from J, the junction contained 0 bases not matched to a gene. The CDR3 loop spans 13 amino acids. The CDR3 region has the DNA TGCAGCGTTCAGGGGGCAACTAATGAAAAACTGTTTTTT. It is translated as CSVQGATNEKLFF.

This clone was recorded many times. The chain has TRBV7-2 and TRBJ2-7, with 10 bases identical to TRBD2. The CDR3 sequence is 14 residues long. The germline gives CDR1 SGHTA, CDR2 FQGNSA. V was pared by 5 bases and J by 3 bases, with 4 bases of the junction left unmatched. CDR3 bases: TGTGCCAGCAGCCGGCTAGCGGGAGACTACGAGCAGTACTTC. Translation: CASSRLAGDYEQYF.

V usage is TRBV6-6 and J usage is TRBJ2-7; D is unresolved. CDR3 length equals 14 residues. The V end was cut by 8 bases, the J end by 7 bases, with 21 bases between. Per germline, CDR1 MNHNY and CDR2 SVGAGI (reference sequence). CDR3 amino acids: CASGPGWGDKEQYF. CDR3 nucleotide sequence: TGTGCCAGCGGTCCCGGGTGGGGTGACAAAGAGCAGTACTTC.

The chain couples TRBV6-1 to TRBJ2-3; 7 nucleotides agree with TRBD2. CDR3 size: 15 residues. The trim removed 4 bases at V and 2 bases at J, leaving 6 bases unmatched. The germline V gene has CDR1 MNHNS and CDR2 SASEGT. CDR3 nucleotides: TGTGCCAGCAGTGCACGGGAGGTCCACACAGATACGCAGTATTTT. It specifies CASSAREVHTDTQYF.

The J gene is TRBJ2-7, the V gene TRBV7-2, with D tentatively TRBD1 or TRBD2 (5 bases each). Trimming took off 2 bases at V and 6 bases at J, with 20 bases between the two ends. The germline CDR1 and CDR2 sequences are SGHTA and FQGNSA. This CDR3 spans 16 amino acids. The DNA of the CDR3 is TGTGCCAGCAGCTTAATCGTCGACTTGGATGGGGGCGAGCAGTACTTC. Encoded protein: CASSLIVDLDGGEQYF.

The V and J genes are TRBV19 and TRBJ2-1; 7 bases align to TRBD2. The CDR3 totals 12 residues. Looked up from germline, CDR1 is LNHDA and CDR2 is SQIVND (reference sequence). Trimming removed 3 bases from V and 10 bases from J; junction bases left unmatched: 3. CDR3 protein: CASSIGGSEQFF. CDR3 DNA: TGTGCCAGTAGTATCGGCGGGAGCGAGCAGTTCTTC.

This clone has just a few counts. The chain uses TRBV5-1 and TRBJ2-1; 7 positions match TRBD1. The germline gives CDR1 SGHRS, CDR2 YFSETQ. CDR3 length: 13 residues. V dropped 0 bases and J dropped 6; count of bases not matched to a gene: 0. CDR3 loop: CASSLGQGNEQFF. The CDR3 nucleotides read TGCGCCAGCAGCTTGGGACAGGGCAATGAGCAGTTCTTC.

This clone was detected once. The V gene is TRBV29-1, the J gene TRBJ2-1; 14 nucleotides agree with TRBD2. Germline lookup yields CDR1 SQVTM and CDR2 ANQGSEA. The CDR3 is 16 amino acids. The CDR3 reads CIKRTSGRFSYNEQFF. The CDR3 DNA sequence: TGCATCAAACGGACTAGCGGGAGGTTTTCCTACAATGAGCAGTTCTTC.

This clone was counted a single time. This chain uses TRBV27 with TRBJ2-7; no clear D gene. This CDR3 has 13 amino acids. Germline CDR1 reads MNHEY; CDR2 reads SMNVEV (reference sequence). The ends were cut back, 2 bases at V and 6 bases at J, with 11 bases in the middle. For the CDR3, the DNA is TGTGCCAGCAGTTTAGGAACCCCGGGCGAGCAGTACTTC. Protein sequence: CASSLGTPGEQYF.

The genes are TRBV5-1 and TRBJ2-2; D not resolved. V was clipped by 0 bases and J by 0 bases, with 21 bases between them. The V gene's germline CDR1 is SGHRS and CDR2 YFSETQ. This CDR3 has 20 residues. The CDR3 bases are TGCGCCAGCAGCTTGGCGTCTATGGGTTTAGGGCCTGCGAACACCGGGGAGCTGTTTTTT. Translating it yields CASSLASMGLGPANTGELFF.

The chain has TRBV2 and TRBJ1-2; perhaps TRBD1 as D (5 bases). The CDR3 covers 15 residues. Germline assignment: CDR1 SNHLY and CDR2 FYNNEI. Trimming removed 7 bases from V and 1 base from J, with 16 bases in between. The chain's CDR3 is CASKAQQGLNYGYTF. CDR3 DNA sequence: TGTGCCAGCAAGGCACAGCAGGGTCTTAACTATGGCTACACCTTC.

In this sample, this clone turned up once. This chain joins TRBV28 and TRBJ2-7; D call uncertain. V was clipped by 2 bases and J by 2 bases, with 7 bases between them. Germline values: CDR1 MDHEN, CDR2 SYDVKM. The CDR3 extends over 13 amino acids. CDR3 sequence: CASSLKIPYEQYF. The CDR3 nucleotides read TGTGCCAGCAGTTTAAAGATACCCTACGAGCAGTACTTC.

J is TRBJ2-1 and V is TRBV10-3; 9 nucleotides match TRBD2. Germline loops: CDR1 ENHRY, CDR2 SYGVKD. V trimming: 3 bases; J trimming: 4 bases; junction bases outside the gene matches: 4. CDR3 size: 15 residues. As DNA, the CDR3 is TGTGCCATCAGTGATCGGCGGGAGGGGTACAATGAGCAGTTCTTC. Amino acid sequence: CAISDRREGYNEQFF.

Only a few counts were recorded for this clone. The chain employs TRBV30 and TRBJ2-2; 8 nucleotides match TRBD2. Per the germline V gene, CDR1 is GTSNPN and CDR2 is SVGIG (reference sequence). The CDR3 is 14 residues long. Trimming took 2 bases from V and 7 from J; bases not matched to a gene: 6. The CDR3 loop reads CAWSWRGALGELFF. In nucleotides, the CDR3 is TGTGCCTGGAGTTGGCGGGGGGCCCTCGGGGAGCTGTTTTTT.

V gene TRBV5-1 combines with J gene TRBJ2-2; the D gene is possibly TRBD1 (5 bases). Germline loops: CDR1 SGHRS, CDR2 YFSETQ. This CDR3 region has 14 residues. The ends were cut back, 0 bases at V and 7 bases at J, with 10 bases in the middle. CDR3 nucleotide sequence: TGCGCCAGCAGCTTGGTGACAGATGACGGGGAGCTGTTTTTT. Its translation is CASSLVTDDGELFF.